The 23 T cell receptor beta chains reported below all come from one sample, sequenced in a study of cytomegalovirus exposure and HLA in healthy donors. Clones were read by immunoSEQ multiplex PCR, and TCRdb kept only the in-frame ones, dropping some. Among more than 300,000 clones, about nine tenths were seen once, and the ten largest hold roughly 0.82%. The sample comprised PBMCs. The receptors originated from a young woman in good health and CMV-seronegative.

The gene calls are TRBV5-6 and TRBJ2-2, with D possibly TRBD2 on 6 matching bases. The CDR3 covers 15 residues. The germline V gene has CDR1 SGHDT and CDR2 YYEEEE. V was trimmed by 2 bases and J by 2 bases, leaving 10 bases between them. The CDR3 DNA reads as TGTGCCAGCAGCTTTGGCGGGGATAACACCGGGGAGCTGTTTTTT. Translating gives CASSFGGDNTGELFF.

This clone appeared once. The CDR3 DNA reads TGTGCCAGCAGCCTAAGACAGGGAGAGAGGAGTGAAAAACTGTTTTTT. Its protein is CASSLRQGERSEKLFF. This rearrangement joins TRBV5-4 to TRBJ1-4; TRBD1 aligns across 7 bases. The CDR3 length is 16 residues. CDR1 is SGHNT and CDR2 is YYREEE in the germline V gene (reference sequence). V dropped 4 bases and J dropped 7; count of bases not matched to a gene: 13.

V usage is TRBV6-6 and J usage is TRBJ1-2; no reliable D call. Germline V gene data show CDR1 as MNHNY and CDR2 as SVGAGI (reference sequence). Trimming pared 7 bases from V and 8 bases from J, leaving 14 bases between. The CDR3 runs to 12 residues. DNA for the CDR3: TGTGCCAGCACCCCCCGGGGAACGGGCTACACCTTC. It encodes CASTPRGTGYTF.

This clone was counted at least ten times. The rearrangement links TRBV2 to TRBJ1-5; possibly TRBD1 for D (5 bases). Germline V lookup: CDR1 SNHLY, CDR2 FYNNEI. Between the trimmed V and J ends, which lost 2 bases and 5 bases, there was a span of 13 bases. This CDR3 spans 15 amino acids. CDR3 loop: CASSEREGVYQPQHF. CDR3 in DNA: TGTGCCAGCAGTGAAAGGGAAGGGGTTTATCAGCCCCAGCATTTT. Based on the CDR3 plus reference TRBV2 and TRBJ1-5, the full variable domain is EPEVTQTPSHQVTQMGQEVILRCVPISNHLYFYWYRQILGQKVEFLVSFYNNEISEKSEIFDDQFSVERPDGSNFTLKIRSTKLEDSAMYFCASSEREGVYQPQHFGDGTRLSIL.

The V gene is TRBV7-7, the J gene TRBJ2-7; weak D call: TRBD2 (5 bases). Between the trimmed V and J ends, which lost 5 bases and 1 base, there was a span of 9 bases. Germline CDR1 reads SSHAT; CDR2 reads FNYEAQ (reference sequence). This CDR3 spans 13 amino acids. DNA for the CDR3: TGTGCCAGCAGCGAGGGCTTGTCCTACGAGCAGTACTTC. Amino acids: CASSEGLSYEQYF.

As DNA, the CDR3 is TGTGCCAGCAGCCCCGTGAGCGGGGGATACAATGAGCAGTTCTTC. Its translation is CASSPVSGGYNEQFF. V is TRBV7-9 and J is TRBJ2-1; 8 bases fit TRBD2. The CDR3 has 15 residues. Germline lookup yields CDR1 SEHNR and CDR2 FQNEAQ (reference sequence). Trimming at V came to 5 bases and at J to 4 bases, leaving 7 bases not matched to a gene. Drawing the rest from reference TRBV7-9 and TRBJ2-1, the complete variable domain is DTGVSQNPRHKITKRGQNVTFRCDPISEHNRLYWYRQTLGQGPEFLTYFQNEAQLEKSRLLSDRFSAERPKGSFSTLEIQRTEQGDSAMYLCASSPVSGGYNEQFFGPGTRLTVL.

This clone turned up a few times. This rearrangement joins TRBV6-5 to TRBJ2-2, with no clear D. The CDR3 covers 14 residues. V lost 4 bases, J lost 5 bases, and 11 bases lay in between. Germline V gene data show CDR1 as MNHEY and CDR2 as SVGAGI. The CDR3: CASSSSYVTGELFF. CDR3 nucleotides: TGTGCCAGCAGTTCCTCATATGTGACCGGGGAGCTGTTTTTT.

V gene TRBV6-5 combines with J gene TRBJ1-4; D unresolved. V dropped 2 bases and J dropped 4 bases, with 14 bases sitting between them. This CDR3 is 16 amino acids long. Germline V gives CDR1 MNHEY, CDR2 SVGAGI. The chain's CDR3 is CASSYGHRRFNEKLFF. The DNA of the CDR3 is TGTGCCAGCAGTTACGGCCATAGGAGGTTTAATGAAAAACTGTTTTTT.

This chain links TRBV25-1 with TRBJ1-5; no firm D call. Germline V gene sequence: CDR1 MGHDK, CDR2 SYGVNS. V was trimmed by 1 base and J by 5 bases, leaving 9 bases between them. The CDR3 has 14 residues. The DNA of the CDR3 is TGTGCCAGCAGTGAATTGGGCACCCATCAGCCCCAGCATTTT. This codes for CASSELGTHQPQHF.

This chain joins TRBV9 and TRBJ2-1; 9 positions match TRBD1. The CDR3 contains 14 residues. Per the germline V gene, CDR1 is SGDLS and CDR2 is YYNGEE. The trim removed 3 bases at V and 8 bases at J, leaving 6 bases unmatched. CDR3: CASSEWGQGDEQFF. CDR3 bases: TGTGCCAGCAGCGAGTGGGGACAGGGCGATGAGCAGTTCTTC.

This chain links TRBV5-6 with TRBJ2-7; 10 bases align to TRBD2. This CDR3 has 19 amino acids. V lost 1 base and J lost 2; bases outside the gene matches: 15. In germline, CDR1 is SGHDT, CDR2 YYEEEE. This CDR3 is CASSLFRGLSGRSPYEQYF. As DNA, the CDR3 is TGTGCCAGCAGCTTGTTCAGGGGGCTTAGCGGGAGGAGCCCCTACGAGCAGTACTTC.

The J gene is TRBJ2-7, the V gene TRBV5-1; 9 bases fit TRBD2. The length of the CDR3 is 14 residues. V lost 1 base and J lost 3; bases outside the gene matches: 2. From germline, CDR1 is SGHRS and CDR2 YFSETQ. This CDR3 reads CASSLPSGDYEQYF. The CDR3 DNA reads TGCGCCAGCAGCTTGCCTAGCGGGGACTACGAGCAGTACTTC.

This clone was seen a handful of times. The rearrangement links TRBV2 to TRBJ2-7, with D possibly TRBD2 on 5 matching bases. The CDR3 is made up of 15 amino acids. Deletions cut 1 base from V and 2 bases from J, with 12 bases between. Germline V lookup: CDR1 SNHLY, CDR2 FYNNEI. The CDR3 region has the DNA TGTGCCAGCAGTGAAGGGGCGGACGGGACCTACGAGCAGTACTTC. It is translated as CASSEGADGTYEQYF.

V gene TRBV19 combines with J gene TRBJ2-7; D ambiguous. CDR1 is LNHDA and CDR2 is SQIVND in the germline V gene (reference sequence). Deletions cut 6 bases from V and 6 bases from J, with 12 bases between. The CDR3 is 12 amino acids. Here the CDR3 DNA reads TGTGCCAGTAGGGATCACAGCTCCGAGCAGTACTTC. Translated, it gives CASRDHSSEQYF.

V is TRBV5-1 and J is TRBJ1-4; a weak D match, TRBD1 (6 bases). Looked up from germline, CDR1 is SGHRS and CDR2 is YFSETQ. The CDR3 is 14 residues long. Between the trimmed V and J ends, which lost 4 bases and 8 bases, there was a span of 15 bases. Written as DNA, the CDR3 is TGCGCCAGCAGCGAGGGGGTTAGTGGGGAAAAACTGTTTTTT. Translating it yields CASSEGVSGEKLFF.

This chain connects TRBV7-9 to TRBJ2-3; 8 nucleotides line up with TRBD1. The germline V gene has CDR1 SEHNR and CDR2 FQNEAQ (reference sequence). The CDR3 spans 15 residues. V lost 0 bases, J lost 3 bases, and 2 bases stayed unmatched. CDR3 DNA: TGTGCCAGCAGCTTAGCCTACAGGGGGACAGATACGCAGTATTTT. Protein: CASSLAYRGTDTQYF.

This clone was seen a handful of times. The genes are TRBV27 and TRBJ1-2, with D possibly being TRBD1 (6 bases). CDR1 and CDR2 (germline): MNHEY, SMNVEV (reference sequence). V was trimmed by 3 bases and J by 8 bases, leaving 16 bases between them. CDR3 size: 14 residues. Here the CDR3 reads CASSLGGPIGGYTF. CDR3 coding DNA: TGTGCCAGCAGTTTGGGGGGGCCCATAGGGGGCTACACCTTC.

V gene TRBV27 combines with J gene TRBJ1-2, with D uncertain. The CDR3 covers 14 residues. CDR1 and CDR2 (germline): MNHEY, SMNVEV (reference sequence). Deletions cut 4 bases from V and 8 bases from J, with 17 bases between. The CDR3 sequence: CASSSWMRTGGYTF. The CDR3 region has the DNA TGTGCCAGCAGTTCCTGGATGCGTACCGGGGGCTACACCTTC.

The V gene is TRBV28, the J gene TRBJ2-7; the match to TRBD2 covers 16 bases. The germline V gene encodes CDR1 MDHEN and CDR2 SYDVKM. The CDR3 is made up of 21 amino acids. Germline trimming cut 3 bases from V and 1 base from J; bases unmatched to any gene: 15. CDR3 nucleotides: TGTGCCAGCAGTTTCCCTACTCGGGGGACTAGCGGGAGGGCCCCATCCTACGAGCAGTACTTC. Protein sequence: CASSFPTRGTSGRAPSYEQYF.

The chain carries TRBV30 and TRBJ1-4, with a tentative D call TRBD1 (5 bases). V shed 4 bases and J shed 8 bases, with 17 bases lying between them. Looked up from germline, CDR1 is GTSNPN and CDR2 is SVGIG (reference sequence). The CDR3 has 14 amino acids. The DNA of the CDR3 is TGTGCCTGGACGGAAGGGGCGAATGACGAAAAACTGTTTTTT. It yields the protein CAWTEGANDEKLFF.

V usage is TRBV15 and J usage is TRBJ2-2; D perhaps matches TRBD1 (6 bases). Germline assignment: CDR1 LNHNV and CDR2 YYDKDF (reference sequence). V was clipped by 0 bases and J by 1 base, with 12 bases between them. The CDR3 covers 17 residues. The CDR3: CATSRDRTAMNTGELFF. CDR3 sequence (DNA): TGTGCCACCAGCAGAGATCGGACAGCTATGAACACCGGGGAGCTGTTTTTT.

J is TRBJ1-2 and V is TRBV5-4; weak D call: TRBD1 (6 bases). Germline V CDR1 and CDR2: SGHNT, YYREEE (reference sequence). V gave up 0 bases and J gave up 3 bases, with 9 bases separating them. CDR3 length: 14 amino acids. CDR3 loop: CASSLGTADYGYTF. CDR3 nucleotide sequence: TGTGCCAGCAGCTTGGGGACAGCAGACTATGGCTACACCTTC.

This sequence joins TRBV6-5 and TRBJ2-1; 7 bases are shared with TRBD1. The CDR3 runs to 15 residues. Unmatched junction bases numbered 5, after V lost 2 bases and J lost 4 bases. Germline V gene data show CDR1 as MNHEY and CDR2 as SVGAGI. The CDR3 region is CASSYRGPPYNEQFF. Here the CDR3 DNA reads TGTGCCAGCAGTTACAGGGGGCCCCCTTACAATGAGCAGTTCTTC.